This T cell receptor (beta chain) was retrieved from a study of CD4 and CD8 cells across lung adenocarcinoma regions. The patients had localized lung adenocarcinoma, a non-small cell subtype. TCRdb re-analysed the PCR reads in MiXCR, keeping a single row per CDR3 protein. The sample records around 20,000 distinct CDR3 sequences, around 46% being singletons. CDR3 length equals 15 residues. The V gene lost 9 bases and the J gene lost 2 bases, with 18 bases spanning the gap. Germline V gene data show CDR1 as MNHNS and CDR2 as SASEGT. This TCR was recovered from a male donor with lung adenocarcinoma. The CD4 and CD8 labels of this study may be unreliable. Material for sequencing was CD8+ T cells from the margin of a lung tumor. The chain combines TRBV6-1 with TRBJ2-3; tentative D call: TRBD2 (7 bases). The chain's CDR3 is CARGEGGGPTDTQYF. The CDR3 DNA reads as TGTGCCAGGGGTGAGGGGGGGGGCCCCACAGATACGCAGTATTTT.